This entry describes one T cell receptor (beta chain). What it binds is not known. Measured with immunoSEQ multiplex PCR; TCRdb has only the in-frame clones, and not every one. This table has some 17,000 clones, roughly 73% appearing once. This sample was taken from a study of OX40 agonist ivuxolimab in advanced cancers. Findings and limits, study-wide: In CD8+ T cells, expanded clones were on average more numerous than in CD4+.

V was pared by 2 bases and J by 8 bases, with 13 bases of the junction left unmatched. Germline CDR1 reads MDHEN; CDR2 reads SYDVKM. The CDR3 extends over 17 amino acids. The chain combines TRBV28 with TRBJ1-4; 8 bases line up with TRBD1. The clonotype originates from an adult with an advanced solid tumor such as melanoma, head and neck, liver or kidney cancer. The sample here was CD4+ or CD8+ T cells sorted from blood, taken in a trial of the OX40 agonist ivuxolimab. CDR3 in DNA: TGTGCCAGCAGTTTACCAGGACAGGGAGGGTCTATGGAAAAACTGTTTTTT. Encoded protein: CASSLPGQGGSMEKLFF.